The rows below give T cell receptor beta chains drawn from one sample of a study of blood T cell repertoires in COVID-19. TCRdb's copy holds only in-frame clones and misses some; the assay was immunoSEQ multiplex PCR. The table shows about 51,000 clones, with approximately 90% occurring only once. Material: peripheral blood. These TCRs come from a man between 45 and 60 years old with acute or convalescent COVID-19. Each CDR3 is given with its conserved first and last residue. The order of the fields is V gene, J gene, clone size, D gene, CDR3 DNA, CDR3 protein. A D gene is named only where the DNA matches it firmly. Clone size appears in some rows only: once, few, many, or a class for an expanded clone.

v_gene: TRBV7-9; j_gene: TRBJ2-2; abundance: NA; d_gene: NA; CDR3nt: TGTGCCAGCAGCCCTAGCCAGGCCAGTATAACCGGGGAGCTGTTTTTT; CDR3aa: CASSPSQASITGELFF
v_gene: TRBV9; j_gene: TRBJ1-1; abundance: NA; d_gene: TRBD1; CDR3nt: TGTGCCAGCAGCCCCAGGACAGGGTGGACTGAAGCTTTCTTT; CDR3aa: CASSPRTGWTEAFF
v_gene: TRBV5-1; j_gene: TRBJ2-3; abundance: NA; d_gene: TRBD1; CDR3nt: TGCGCCAGCAGCGGGACAGGGGGCCAAGATACGCAGTATTTT; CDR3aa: CASSGTGGQDTQYF
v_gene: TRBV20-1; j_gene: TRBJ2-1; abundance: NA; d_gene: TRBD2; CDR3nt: TGCAGTGCTAGTCCCCTCGCGGGGGGGCCTAGTGAGCAGTTCTTC; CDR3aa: CSASPLAGGPSEQFF
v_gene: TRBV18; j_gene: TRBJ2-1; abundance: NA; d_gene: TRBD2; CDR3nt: TGTGCCAGCTCACCTCCCAATAGCGGGGGTTCCTACAATGAGCAGTTCTTC; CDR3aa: CASSPPNSGGSYNEQFF
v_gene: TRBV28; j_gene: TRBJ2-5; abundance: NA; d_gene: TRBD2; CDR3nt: TGTGCCAGCAGTACTAGCGGGGTCACATACCAAGAGACCCAGTACTTC; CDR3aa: CASSTSGVTYQETQYF
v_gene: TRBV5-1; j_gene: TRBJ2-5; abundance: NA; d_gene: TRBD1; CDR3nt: TGCGCCAGCAGCTTGGTTGACAGGGAGGAGACCCAGTACTTC; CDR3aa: CASSLVDREETQYF
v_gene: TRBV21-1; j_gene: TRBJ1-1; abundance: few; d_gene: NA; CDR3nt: TGTGCCAGCAGCAAAATATCTCCCGGGACAGGGGCTTCAAACACTGAAGCTTTCTTT; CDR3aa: CASSKISPGTGASNTEAFF
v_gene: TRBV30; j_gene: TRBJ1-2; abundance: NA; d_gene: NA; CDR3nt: TGTGCCTGGAGCCAGGGACATTTAGCTGGCTACACCTTC; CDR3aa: CAWSQGHLAGYTF
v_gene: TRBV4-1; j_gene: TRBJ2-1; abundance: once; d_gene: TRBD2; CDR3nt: TGCGCCAGCAGCCTCACCCTAGCGGGGGTTGGCGATGAGCAGTTCTTC; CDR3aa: CASSLTLAGVGDEQFF
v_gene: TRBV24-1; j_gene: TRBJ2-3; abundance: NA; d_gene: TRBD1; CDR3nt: TGTGCCACCAGTGAAGGGACAGGGTGGCTCAGCACAGATACGCAGTATTTT; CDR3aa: CATSEGTGWLSTDTQYF
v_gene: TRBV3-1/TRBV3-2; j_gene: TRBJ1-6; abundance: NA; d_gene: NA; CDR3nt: TGTGCCAGCAGCCAAGGGGTAGGGGATTCACCCCTCCACTTT; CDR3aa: CASSQGVGDSPLHF
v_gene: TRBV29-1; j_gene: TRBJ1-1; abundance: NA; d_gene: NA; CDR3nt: TGCAGCGTTGTGTCCCGCAGTAAAATTGAAGCTTTCTTT; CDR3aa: CSVVSRSKIEAFF
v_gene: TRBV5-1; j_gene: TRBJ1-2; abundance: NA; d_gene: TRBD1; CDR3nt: TGCGCCAGCAGCTTGGGGGACAGGGACTATGGCTACACCTTC; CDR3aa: CASSLGDRDYGYTF
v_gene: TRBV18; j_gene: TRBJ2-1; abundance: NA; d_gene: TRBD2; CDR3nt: TGTGCCAGCTCACCGACTAGCGGGGGGGAGAGTGAGCAGTTCTTC; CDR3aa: CASSPTSGGESEQFF
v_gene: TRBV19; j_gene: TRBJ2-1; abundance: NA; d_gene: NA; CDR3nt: TGTGCCAGTAGTATATCTTCCAGGGGGACTAGCTCCTACAATGAGCAGTTCTTC; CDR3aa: CASSISSRGTSSYNEQFF
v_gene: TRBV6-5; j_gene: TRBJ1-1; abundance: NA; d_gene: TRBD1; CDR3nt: TGTGCCAGCAGTAAGGCATTACAGGGGGCGAAAGCTTTCTTT; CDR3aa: CASSKALQGAKAFF
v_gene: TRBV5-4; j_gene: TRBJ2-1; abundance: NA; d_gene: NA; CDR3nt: TGTGCCAGCAGCTTGGGAGGCGGCAACTCCTACAATGAGCAGTTCTTC; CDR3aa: CASSLGGGNSYNEQFF
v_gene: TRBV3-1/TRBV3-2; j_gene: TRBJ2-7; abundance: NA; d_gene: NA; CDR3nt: TGTGCCAGCAGCCCTATAAAGGGGTCGGGCTACGAGCAGTACTTC; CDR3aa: CASSPIKGSGYEQYF
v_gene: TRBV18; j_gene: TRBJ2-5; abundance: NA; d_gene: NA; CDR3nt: TGTGCCAGCTCACCACGGTCGGTTAAAGAGACCCAGTACTTC; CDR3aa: CASSPRSVKETQYF
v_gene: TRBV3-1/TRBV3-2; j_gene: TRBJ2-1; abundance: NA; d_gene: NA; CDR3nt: TGTGCCAGCAGCCCACTGGGGGGTAATGAGCAGTTCTTC; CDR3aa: CASSPLGGNEQFF
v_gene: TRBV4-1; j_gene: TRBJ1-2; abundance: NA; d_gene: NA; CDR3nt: TGCGCCAGCAGCCAATTACAGGGCTATGGCTACACCTTC; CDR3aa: CASSQLQGYGYTF
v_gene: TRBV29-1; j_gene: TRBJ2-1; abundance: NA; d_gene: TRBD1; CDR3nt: TGCAGCGTTTCCGGGACAGGGGGCTACAATGAGCAGTTCTTC; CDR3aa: CSVSGTGGYNEQFF
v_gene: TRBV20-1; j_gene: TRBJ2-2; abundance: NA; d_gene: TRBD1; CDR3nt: TGCAGTGCTAGTGCGACAGGGGCTCCCGGGGAGCTGTTTTTT; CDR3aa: CSASATGAPGELFF
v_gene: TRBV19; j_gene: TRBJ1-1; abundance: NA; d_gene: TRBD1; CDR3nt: TGTGCCAGTAGCTCCGGGACAGGAACTTATCGGGACACTGAAGCTTTCTTT; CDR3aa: CASSSGTGTYRDTEAFF
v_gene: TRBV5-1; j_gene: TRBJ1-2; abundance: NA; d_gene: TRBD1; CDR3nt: TGCGCCAGCAGCGGAAACCCGGGACAGGGGGCTTTTAACTATGGCTACACCTTC; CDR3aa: CASSGNPGQGAFNYGYTF
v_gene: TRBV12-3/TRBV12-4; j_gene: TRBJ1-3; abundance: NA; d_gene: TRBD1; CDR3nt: TGTGCCAGCCGGACAGGAGGAAACACCATATATTTT; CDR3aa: CASRTGGNTIYF
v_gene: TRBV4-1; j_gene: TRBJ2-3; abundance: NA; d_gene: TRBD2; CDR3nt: TGCGCCAGCAGCCAAACTGCCGGGACTAGCGGGGGCACAGATACGCAGTATTTT; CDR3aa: CASSQTAGTSGGTDTQYF